This T cell receptor beta chain was sequenced for a study of Graves' ophthalmopathy and Graves' hyperthyroidism. This clonotype was picked up many times. Amplified material comprised TCR beta CDR3 regions derived from RNA transcripts. Second-round multiplex PCR came after a first-round RT-PCR that employed HTBI primers. TCRdb called the multiplex PCR reads again in MiXCR, with one record for every CDR3 protein. This repertoire shows 350,000 to 450,000 distinct CDR3 sequences, approximately 20% found once; its top ten account for roughly 1.5%. With a duration under 3 months, ophthalmopathy in the donors showed moderate-to-severe activity, CAS ≥3 and NOSPECS ≥4. V was pared by 6 bases and J by 3 bases, with 11 bases between. CDR3 length: 13 residues.

This sequence originates from a woman aged 18-35 years with Graves' ophthalmopathy. The sequenced sample consisted of peripheral blood. The chain couples TRBV12-3 or TRBV12-4 to TRBJ1-1; D is undetermined. CDR3 loop: CASSVGRYTEAFF. The CDR3 bases are TGTGCCAGCAGCGTTGGACGGTACACTGAAGCTTTCTTT.